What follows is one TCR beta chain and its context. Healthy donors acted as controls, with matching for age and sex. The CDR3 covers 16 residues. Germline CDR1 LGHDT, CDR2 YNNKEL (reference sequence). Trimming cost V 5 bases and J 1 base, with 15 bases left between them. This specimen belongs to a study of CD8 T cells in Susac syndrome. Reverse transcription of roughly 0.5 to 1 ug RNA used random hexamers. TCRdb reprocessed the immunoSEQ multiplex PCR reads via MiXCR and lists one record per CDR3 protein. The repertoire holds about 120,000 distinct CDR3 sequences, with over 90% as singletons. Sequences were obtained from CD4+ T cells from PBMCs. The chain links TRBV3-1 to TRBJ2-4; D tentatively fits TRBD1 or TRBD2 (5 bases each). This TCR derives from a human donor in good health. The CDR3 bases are TGTGCCAGCAGCTCGGGGCAATGGGTTGCCAAAAACATTCAGTACTTC. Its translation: CASSSGQWVAKNIQYF.